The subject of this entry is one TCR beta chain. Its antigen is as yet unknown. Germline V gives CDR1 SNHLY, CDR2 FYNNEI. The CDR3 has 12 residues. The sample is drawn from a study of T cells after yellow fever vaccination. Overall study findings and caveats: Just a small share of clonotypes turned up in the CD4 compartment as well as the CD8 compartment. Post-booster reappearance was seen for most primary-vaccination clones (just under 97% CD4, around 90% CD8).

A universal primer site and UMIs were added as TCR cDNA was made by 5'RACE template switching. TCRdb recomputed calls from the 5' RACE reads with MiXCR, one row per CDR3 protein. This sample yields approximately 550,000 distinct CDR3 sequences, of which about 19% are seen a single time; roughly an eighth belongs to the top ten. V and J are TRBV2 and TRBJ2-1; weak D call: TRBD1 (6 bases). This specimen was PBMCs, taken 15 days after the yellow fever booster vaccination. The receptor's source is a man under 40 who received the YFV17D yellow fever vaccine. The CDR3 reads CRGGQTHNEQFF. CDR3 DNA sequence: TGTCGAGGCGGACAGACTCACAATGAGCAGTTCTTC.